The 27 T cell receptor beta chains listed next were all sequenced from one sample in a study of technical replicates of blood from several donors. Libraries were prepared by immunoSEQ multiplex PCR; TCRdb keeps only in-frame clonotypes and omits some of them. The sample has tens of thousands of clones, nearly 99% seen once; the top ten hold around 0.22%. The specimen was T cells isolated from PBMCs. The receptors were sampled from a human donor in good health.

This chain uses TRBV7-2 with TRBJ1-2; unclear D gene. Germline CDR1 reads SGHTA; CDR2 reads FQGNSA. This CDR3 has 12 residues. V was clipped by 3 bases and J by 7 bases, with 9 bases between them. The CDR3 spells CASSFGQSGYTF. The DNA of the CDR3 is TGTGCCAGCAGCTTTGGGCAGAGTGGCTACACCTTC.

The chain has TRBV28 and TRBJ1-5; D is unresolved. The V gene lost 5 bases and the J gene lost 4 bases, with 9 bases spanning the gap. The CDR3 runs to 13 residues. Germline CDR1 reads MDHEN; CDR2 reads SYDVKM. DNA of the CDR3: TGTGCCAGCAGTGAGGAGCCTAATCAGCCCCAGCATTTT. It translates to CASSEEPNQPQHF.

The CDR3 loop is CASSLCMESYGYTF. CDR3 coding DNA: TGTGCCAGCAGCTTATGTATGGAGTCTTATGGCTACACCTTC. The J gene is TRBJ1-2, the V gene TRBV11-3; unclear D gene. CDR3 length: 14 amino acids. Looked up from germline, CDR1 is SGHNT and CDR2 is YENEEA. V was cut by 2 bases and J by 5 bases, with 12 bases left in between.

The rearrangement uses TRBV30 and TRBJ2-2; 7 nucleotides match TRBD1. The trim removed 3 bases at V and 5 bases at J, leaving 6 bases unmatched. The CDR3 length is 14 residues. In germline, CDR1 is GTSNPN, CDR2 SVGIG (reference sequence). This chain's CDR3 is CAWSATGYTGELFF. The CDR3, as DNA: TGTGCCTGGAGCGCGACAGGGTATACCGGGGAGCTGTTTTTT.

This chain uses TRBV5-6 with TRBJ2-7; TRBD1 agrees at 9 bases. The CDR3 has 15 residues. Trimming took 5 bases from V and 2 from J; bases not matched to a gene: 8. Looked up from germline, CDR1 is SGHDT and CDR2 is YYEEEE. CDR3 in DNA: TGTGCCAGCAGTTATCCCTGGACAGGGGCCTACGAGCAGTACTTC. The encoded protein is CASSYPWTGAYEQYF.

The CDR3 loop reads CASNFRGVNTEAFF. The CDR3 DNA sequence: TGTGCCAGTAATTTTCGGGGAGTGAACACTGAAGCTTTCTTT. V and J are TRBV19 and TRBJ1-1; D is undetermined. Trimming cost V 7 bases and J 0 bases, with 12 bases left between them. CDR1 is LNHDA, CDR2 SQIVND, per germline (reference sequence). The length of the CDR3 is 14 residues.

The chain couples TRBV6-5 to TRBJ2-7; possibly TRBD2 for D (6 bases). Per germline, CDR1 MNHEY and CDR2 SVGAGI. V shed 6 bases and J shed 10 bases, with 16 bases lying between them. This CDR3 is 12 amino acids long. The CDR3: CASSFRTGTQYF. CDR3 in DNA: TGTGCCAGCAGCTTCCGAACCGGGACTCAGTACTTC.

V and J are TRBV4-1 and TRBJ1-3; D remains ambiguous. The germline CDR1 and CDR2 sequences are MGHRA and YSYEKL. V was cut by 5 bases and J by 8 bases, with 10 bases left in between. This CDR3 is built from 12 residues. CDR3 DNA: TGCGCCAGCAGCAACATCGGAGACACCATATATTTT. Its protein is CASSNIGDTIYF.

The J gene is TRBJ2-3, the V gene TRBV4-1; D may be TRBD2 (5 bases). Deletions cut 2 bases from V and 0 bases from J, with 12 bases between. The CDR3 runs to 16 residues. Germline CDR1 is MGHRA and CDR2 is YSYEKL. The CDR3 sequence is CASSQFAGLSTDTQYF. The CDR3 nucleotides are TGCGCCAGCAGCCAATTCGCGGGCCTAAGCACAGATACGCAGTATTTT.

The V and J genes are TRBV11-2 and TRBJ1-1; D is unclear. CDR3 length equals 13 residues. Trimming left V 6 bases short and J 1 base short, with 9 bases between. The germline V gene encodes CDR1 SGHAT and CDR2 FQNNGV. The CDR3 coding sequence is TGTGCCAGCAGGGTTACATGGAACACTGAAGCTTTCTTT. Translation: CASRVTWNTEAFF.

This clone was recorded once. The V call is TRBV5-1, the J call TRBJ2-7; 7 bases match TRBD1. The V and J ends lost 7 bases and 2 bases, in that order; junction bases with no gene match: 3. Germline CDR1 reads SGHRS; CDR2 reads YFSETQ. The CDR3 runs 12 residues. CDR3 nucleotide sequence: TGCGCCAGCTACGACAGGGCCTACGAGCAGTACTTC. This gives the protein CASYDRAYEQYF.

The V and J genes are TRBV18 and TRBJ2-7; 11 bases fit TRBD1. Germline V gene lookup returns CDR1 KGHSH and CDR2 LQKENI. The CDR3 runs to 14 residues. Trimming took 5 bases from V and 5 from J; bases not matched to a gene: 5. CDR3 nucleotides: TGTGCCAGCTCAACGCAGGGACAGGGGGACGAGCAGTACTTC. As protein: CASSTQGQGDEQYF.

The J gene is TRBJ2-7, the V gene TRBV28; D gene unclear. The CDR3 is 11 residues long. The germline gives CDR1 MDHEN, CDR2 SYDVKM. Deletions cut 3 bases from V and 4 bases from J, with 4 bases between. The CDR3 DNA sequence: TGTGCCAGCAGTTTTAGATACGAGCAGTACTTC. It specifies CASSFRYEQYF.

The V call is TRBV5-5, the J call TRBJ2-5; 10 bases agree with TRBD2. CDR3 size: 16 residues. After removal of 4 bases from V and 5 bases from J, the junction contained 11 bases not matched to a gene. CDR1 and CDR2 from the germline V gene are SGHKS and YYEKEE (reference sequence). CDR3 bases: TGTGCCAGCAGCGTATTATTAGCGGGAGGTGCGGAGACCCAGTACTTC. Residues: CASSVLLAGGAETQYF.

V usage is TRBV19 and J usage is TRBJ2-7, with D possibly TRBD1 on 6 matching bases. Germline V gene data show CDR1 as LNHDA and CDR2 as SQIVND (reference sequence). Trimming cost V 6 bases and J 4 bases, with 7 bases left between them. This CDR3 has 11 amino acids. The CDR3 DNA is TGTGCCAGTAGACAGGGATACGAGCAGTACTTC. The encoded protein is CASRQGYEQYF.

The rearrangement uses TRBV4-2 and TRBJ2-7, with TRBD2 as a possible D gene (5 bases). Deletions cut 0 bases from V and 5 bases from J, with 14 bases between. In germline, CDR1 is LGHNA, CDR2 YNFKEQ. The CDR3 totals 15 residues. The CDR3 is CASSQDPGKADEQYF. The CDR3 region has the DNA TGTGCCAGCAGCCAAGATCCGGGAAAGGCCGACGAGCAGTACTTC.

The J gene is TRBJ2-7, the V gene TRBV6-5; TRBD1 matches 9 bases. Germline CDR1 is MNHEY and CDR2 is SVGAGI. V shed 2 bases, J shed 5 bases, and the junction held 7 bases outside the gene matches. There are 15 residues in the CDR3. The CDR3 is CASSYHGTGINEQYF. The CDR3 DNA sequence: TGTGCCAGCAGTTACCATGGGACAGGGATCAACGAGCAGTACTTC.

The chain joins TRBV6-5 to TRBJ1-2, with 7 bases fitting TRBD1. The trim removed 5 bases at V and 4 bases at J, leaving 4 bases unmatched. This CDR3 contains 13 residues. Germline V gene lookup returns CDR1 MNHEY and CDR2 SVGAGI. CDR3 region: CASSGDSSYGYTF. The CDR3 nucleotides are TGTGCCAGCAGTGGGGACAGTTCCTATGGCTACACCTTC.

This chain uses TRBV6-1 with TRBJ2-1; 7 nucleotides agree with TRBD1. Looked up from germline, CDR1 is MNHNS and CDR2 is SASEGT. The CDR3 runs to 12 residues. The CDR3 here is CALQGTYNEQFF. CDR3 sequence (DNA): TGTGCGTTACAGGGGACCTACAATGAGCAGTTCTTC.

This clone was seen only once. The chain has TRBV7-9 and TRBJ2-1; no definite D call. Germline V gene data show CDR1 as SEHNR and CDR2 as FQNEAQ (reference sequence). Deletions cut 1 base from V and 1 base from J, with 8 bases between. This CDR3 contains 15 residues. The CDR3 loop is CASSLGLSSYNEQFF. CDR3 sequence (DNA): TGTGCCAGCAGCTTAGGACTCTCATCCTACAATGAGCAGTTCTTC.

The rearrangement links TRBV27 to TRBJ1-2, with 7 bases identical to TRBD1. Germline values: CDR1 MNHEY, CDR2 SMNVEV (reference sequence). Germline trimming cut 2 bases from V and 4 bases from J; bases unmatched to any gene: 10. The CDR3 is 16 amino acids. The CDR3 is CASSLTMTGILYGYTF. CDR3 in DNA: TGTGCCAGCAGTTTAACCATGACAGGGATCCTCTATGGCTACACCTTC.

This chain joins TRBV19 and TRBJ2-7; 8 bases map to TRBD1. CDR1 and CDR2 (germline): LNHDA, SQIVND (reference sequence). The CDR3 consists of 13 residues. After removal of 7 bases from V and 6 bases from J, the junction contained 8 bases not matched to a gene. The CDR3, as DNA: TGTGCCAGTACCAGCGGACAGGGCCTCGAGCAGTACTTC. Encoded protein: CASTSGQGLEQYF.

The chain couples TRBV11-2 to TRBJ2-2, with 11 bases lining up with TRBD2. Germline lookup yields CDR1 SGHAT and CDR2 FQNNGV. CDR3 length: 16 amino acids. Losses at the gene ends were 4 bases for V and 2 bases for J; bases not matched to a gene: 3. The CDR3 is CASSSTSGRNTGELFF. The CDR3 DNA sequence: TGTGCCAGCAGCTCCACTAGCGGGAGAAACACCGGGGAGCTGTTTTTT.

This clone occurred once. The chain employs TRBV5-4 and TRBJ1-2; TRBD1 aligns across 10 bases. The J segment lost 2 bases and the V segment lost 0 bases, leaving 1 base of the junction unmatched. CDR1 and CDR2 (germline): SGHNT, YYREEE (reference sequence). This CDR3 spans 15 amino acids. CDR3 bases: TGTGCCAGCAGCTTGGGGACAGGGGGAAACTATGGCTACACCTTC. This translates into CASSLGTGGNYGYTF.

The rearrangement joins TRBV7-9 to TRBJ1-2; D is unresolved. The CDR3 is 13 amino acids. Germline-derived CDR1 and CDR2 are SEHNR and FQNEAQ (reference sequence). V dropped 7 bases and J dropped 5 bases, with 14 bases sitting between them. The CDR3: CASNPGEVYGYTF. The CDR3 region has the DNA TGTGCCAGCAACCCTGGAGAAGTGTATGGCTACACCTTC. The whole variable domain, filled in from reference TRBV7-9 and TRBJ1-2, reads DTGVSQNPRHKITKRGQNVTFRCDPISEHNRLYWYRQTLGQGPEFLTYFQNEAQLEKSRLLSDRFSAERPKGSFSTLEIQRTEQGDSAMYLCASNPGEVYGYTFGSGTRLTVV.

The chain uses TRBV5-8 and TRBJ2-1; D remains unclear. The CDR3 totals 14 residues. The V end lost 2 bases, the J end lost 6 bases, and 12 bases lay between the germline ends. CDR1 is SGHTS, CDR2 YDEGEE, per germline. The CDR3 reads CASSFRLSCNEQFF. The CDR3 DNA is TGTGCCAGCAGCTTCAGGTTAAGCTGCAATGAGCAGTTCTTC. The whole variable domain, remainder taken from reference TRBV5-8 and TRBJ2-1, is EAGVTQSPTHLIKTRGQQATLRCSPISGHTSVYWYQQALGLGLQFLLWYDEGEERNRGNFPPRFSGRQFPNYSSELNVNALELEDSALYLCASSFRLSCNEQFFGPGTRLTVL.

The chain couples TRBV7-2 to TRBJ2-1, with 9 positions matching TRBD2. From germline, CDR1 is SGHTA and CDR2 FQGNSA. J gave up 7 bases and V 5 bases, and 6 bases lay outside the gene matches. The CDR3 extends over 14 amino acids. The DNA of the CDR3 is TGTGCCAGCAGCCCAATAGCGGGAGTAAATGAGCAGTTCTTC. It is translated as CASSPIAGVNEQFF.